What follows are 7 T cell receptor beta chains derived from one specimen sequenced in a study of T cell repertoires in cytomegalovirus infection. In TCRdb, the reads were re-called with MiXCR into one record per CDR3 protein. The top ten clones hold over 13% of a sample with some 940,000 distinct CDR3 sequences, roughly 30% of them seen once. Their recognized antigens are unknown. Sample: cultured CD8+ T cells from PBMCs, taken from culture after CMV antigen stimulation. These receptors were taken from a human donor in good health (CMV status not recorded). Some clones in this sample may be carry-over from other donors' samples.

The chain combines TRBV28 with TRBJ2-1, with TRBD2 matching 10 bases. The CDR3 has 16 residues. Germline CDR1 is MDHEN and CDR2 is SYDVKM. V was clipped by 6 bases and J by 5 bases; unmatched bases: 10. The CDR3 DNA is TGTGCCAGCAGGATCTCACTAGCGGGGTATCACAATGAGCAGTTCTTC. Residues: CASRISLAGYHNEQFF. Complete variable domain (other parts from reference TRBV28 and TRBJ2-1): DVKVTQSSRYLVKRTGEKVFLECVQDMDHENMFWYRQDPGLGLRLIYFSYDVKMKEKGDIPEGYSVSREKKERFSLILESASTNQTSMYLCASRISLAGYHNEQFFGPGTRLTVL.

The chain recombines TRBV5-6 with TRBJ2-7, with D possibly TRBD1 on 6 matching bases. CDR3 length: 13 amino acids. The germline CDR1 and CDR2 sequences are SGHDT and YYEEEE. The V gene lost 1 base and the J gene lost 3 bases, with 8 bases spanning the gap. As DNA, the CDR3 is TGTGCCAGCAGCTTGTGGACAGTCTACGAGCAGTACGTC. Protein: CASSLWTVYEQYV.

The V and J genes are TRBV19 and TRBJ1-1; the D is unclear. Germline V gene sequence: CDR1 LNHDA, CDR2 SQIVND (reference sequence). The CDR3 has 13 amino acids. V was shortened by 6 bases and J by 7 bases, with 15 bases between the two germline ends. CDR3 nucleotides: TGTGCCAGTAGCCCCCCCCGGGTGAATGAAGCTTTCTTT. Encoded protein: CASSPPRVNEAFF.

The chain links TRBV5-1 to TRBJ1-5; 9 bases match TRBD1. The CDR3 contains 15 residues. V shed 4 bases, J shed 2 bases, and the junction held 4 bases outside the gene matches. Germline lookup yields CDR1 SGHRS and CDR2 YFSETQ. This CDR3 is CASSEGQGGNQPQHF. In DNA form, the CDR3 reads TGCGCCAGCAGCGAGGGACAGGGAGGCAATCAGCCCCAGCATTTT.

The chain couples TRBV7-9 to TRBJ1-2; 7 bases fit TRBD1. With 1 base clipped from V and 5 bases from J, the junction kept 7 bases outside the gene matches. CDR3 size: 15 residues. Germline assignment: CDR1 SEHNR and CDR2 FQNEAQ (reference sequence). CDR3: CASSLGDRVRYGYTF. The CDR3 DNA is TGTGCCAGCAGCTTAGGAGACAGGGTTCGGTATGGCTACACCTTC.

This clonotype has at least ten counts. The chain is built from TRBV12-3 or TRBV12-4 and TRBJ1-5, with no clear D. The V end lost 5 bases, the J end lost 7 bases, and 9 bases lay between the germline ends. The length of the CDR3 is 12 residues. The CDR3 loop is CASSPSGQPQHF. The CDR3 DNA reads TGTGCCAGCAGTCCCTCGGGCCAGCCCCAGCATTTT.

In DNA, the CDR3 is TGCAGTGCTAGAGGAGACGGGGGGGTAGGAACTGAGCAGTTCTTC. It yields the protein CSARGDGGVGTEQFF. This chain uses TRBV20-1 with TRBJ2-1, with 8 nucleotides matching TRBD2. CDR1 DFQATT and CDR2 SNEGSKA come from the germline V gene (reference sequence). V was pared by 1 base and J by 9 bases, with 11 bases of the junction left unmatched. The CDR3 loop spans 15 amino acids.